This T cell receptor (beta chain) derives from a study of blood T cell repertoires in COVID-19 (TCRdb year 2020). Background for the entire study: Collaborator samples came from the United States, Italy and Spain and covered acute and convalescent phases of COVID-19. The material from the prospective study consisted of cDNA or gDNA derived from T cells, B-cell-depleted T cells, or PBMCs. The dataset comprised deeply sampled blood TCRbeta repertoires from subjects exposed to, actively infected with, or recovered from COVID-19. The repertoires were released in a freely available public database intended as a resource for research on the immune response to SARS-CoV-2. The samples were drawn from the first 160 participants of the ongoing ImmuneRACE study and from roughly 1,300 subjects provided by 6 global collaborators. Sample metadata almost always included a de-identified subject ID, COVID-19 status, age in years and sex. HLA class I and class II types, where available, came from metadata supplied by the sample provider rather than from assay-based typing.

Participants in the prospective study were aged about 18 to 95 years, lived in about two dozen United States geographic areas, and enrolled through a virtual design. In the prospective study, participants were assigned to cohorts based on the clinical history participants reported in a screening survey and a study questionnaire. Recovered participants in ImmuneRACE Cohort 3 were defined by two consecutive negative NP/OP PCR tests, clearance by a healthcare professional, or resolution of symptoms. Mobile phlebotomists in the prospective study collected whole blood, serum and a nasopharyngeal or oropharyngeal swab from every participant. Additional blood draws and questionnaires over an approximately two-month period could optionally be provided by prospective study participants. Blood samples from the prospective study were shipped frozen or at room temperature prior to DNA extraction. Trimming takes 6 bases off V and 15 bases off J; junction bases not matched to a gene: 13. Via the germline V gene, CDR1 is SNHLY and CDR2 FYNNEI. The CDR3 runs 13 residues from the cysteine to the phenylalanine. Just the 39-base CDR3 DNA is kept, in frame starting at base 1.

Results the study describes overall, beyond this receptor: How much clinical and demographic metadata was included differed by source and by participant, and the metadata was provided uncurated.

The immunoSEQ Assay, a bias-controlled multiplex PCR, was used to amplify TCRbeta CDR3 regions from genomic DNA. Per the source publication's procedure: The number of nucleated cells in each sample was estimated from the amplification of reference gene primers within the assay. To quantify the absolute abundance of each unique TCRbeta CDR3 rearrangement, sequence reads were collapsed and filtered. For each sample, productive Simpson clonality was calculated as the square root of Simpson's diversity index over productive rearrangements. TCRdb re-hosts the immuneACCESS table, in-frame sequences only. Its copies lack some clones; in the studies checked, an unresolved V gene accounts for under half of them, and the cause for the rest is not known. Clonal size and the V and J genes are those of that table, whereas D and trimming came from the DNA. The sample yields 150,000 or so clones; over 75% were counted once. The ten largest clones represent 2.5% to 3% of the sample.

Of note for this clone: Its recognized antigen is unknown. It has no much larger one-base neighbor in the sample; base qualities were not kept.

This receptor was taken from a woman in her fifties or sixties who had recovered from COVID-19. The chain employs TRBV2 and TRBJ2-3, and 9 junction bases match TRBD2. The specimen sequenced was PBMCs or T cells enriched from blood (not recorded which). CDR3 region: CASRERGLAGRYF. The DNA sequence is TGTGCCAGCAGAGAAAGAGGGCTAGCGGGAAGATATTTT.